Listed below are T cell receptor beta chains from one sample, sequenced in a study of early stage breast cancer tumors. The method was immunoSEQ multiplex PCR; TCRdb's version includes in-frame clones alone and lacks a portion of them. The data contain tens of thousands of clones, roughly four fifths of them singletons. Sequencing input: blood. The source of these receptors is a person aged 45 to 60 with breast cancer. Each CDR3 is given with its conserved first and last residue. The D gene is left open where the match is weak. Not every row has a clone size; where given, it reads once, few, many or a size class.

CDR3aa: CASSLWDQTQDTNDEKLFF
abundance: NA
d_gene: NA
v_gene: TRBV28

CDR3aa: CASSLGAGSYGYTF
abundance: NA
d_gene: NA
v_gene: TRBV11-1

CDR3aa: CASSPAAGSRNYEQYF
abundance: NA
d_gene: NA
v_gene: TRBV5-6

CDR3aa: CASTRDRGGEKLFF
abundance: NA
d_gene: TRBD1
v_gene: TRBV6-1

CDR3aa: CASSLTGGLTYGYTF
abundance: NA
d_gene: TRBD1
v_gene: TRBV28

CDR3aa: CASSLAASGGAYEQYF
abundance: NA
d_gene: TRBD2
v_gene: TRBV5-1

CDR3aa: CASSIIRVSSNQPQHF
abundance: few
d_gene: NA
v_gene: TRBV19

CDR3aa: CASSYSATEQYF
abundance: NA
d_gene: NA
v_gene: TRBV6-6

CDR3aa: CASSKGAAAGASKETQYF
abundance: NA
d_gene: NA
v_gene: TRBV21-1

CDR3aa: CASSLEGYNEQFF
abundance: once
d_gene: NA
v_gene: TRBV11-3

CDR3aa: CASSAGDRPGYTF
abundance: NA
d_gene: NA
v_gene: TRBV9

CDR3aa: CASSEWGGYEQYF
abundance: NA
d_gene: TRBD2
v_gene: TRBV6-1

CDR3aa: CASGEGRRVQAFF
abundance: few
d_gene: NA
v_gene: TRBV30

CDR3aa: CASSLTPGNNQPQHF
abundance: NA
d_gene: NA
v_gene: TRBV19

CDR3aa: CAFLAGQGVQPQHF
abundance: NA
d_gene: TRBD1
v_gene: TRBV19

CDR3aa: CASTSLRAGGSNEQFF
abundance: NA
d_gene: TRBD2
v_gene: TRBV7-2

CDR3aa: CASSVDRLAGRSGEQFF
abundance: NA
d_gene: NA
v_gene: TRBV9

CDR3aa: CASSLATRRALSEQFF
abundance: once
d_gene: NA
v_gene: TRBV5-4

CDR3aa: CASEDKSSYNSPLHF
abundance: NA
d_gene: NA
v_gene: TRBV6-1

CDR3aa: CASSQTPGKGHGYTF
abundance: NA
d_gene: NA
v_gene: TRBV6-6

CDR3aa: CASSLDAGSTDTQYF
abundance: NA
d_gene: NA
v_gene: TRBV7-3

CDR3aa: CASSVLTGLNTEAFF
abundance: NA
d_gene: NA
v_gene: TRBV9

CDR3aa: CASRGTFSTDTQYF
abundance: NA
d_gene: NA
v_gene: TRBV28

CDR3aa: CASSSWRGSSNQPQHF
abundance: NA
d_gene: NA
v_gene: TRBV19

CDR3aa: CASSPRQFSDTQYF
abundance: NA
d_gene: NA
v_gene: TRBV11-2

CDR3aa: CASSLTGASTGNTIYF
abundance: NA
d_gene: TRBD1
v_gene: TRBV6-5